A single sample is the source of the 22 T cell receptor beta chains below, sequenced in a study of metastatic and nonmetastatic thyroid tumors. All patients were untreated before thyroid surgery. TCRdb recomputed clones from the PCR reads via MiXCR. The table lists some 39,000 clones, roughly 16% of them singletons. The specimen sequenced was blood. The receptors were gathered from a female donor with papillary thyroid cancer or a benign thyroid nodule (not recorded which). Some clones in this sample may be carry-over from other donors' samples.

About this clone itself: The junction departs from germline at one end; a sequencing error may be responsible. The chain combines TRBV4-1 with TRBJ2-6; 9 positions match TRBD2. This CDR3 region has 19 residues. CDR1 is MGHRA, CDR2 YSYEKL, per germline. The CDR3 coding sequence is TGCGCCAGCAGCCAAGATCAGGGTAGCGGGAGCCCTGTGGCCAACTTCCTGACTTTC. Amino acids: CASSQDQGSGSPVANFLTF.

The chain has TRBV6-1 and TRBJ1-2, with D unclear. Trimming left V 6 bases short and J 3 bases short, with 17 bases between. The CDR3 is 15 residues long. Germline V gene data show CDR1 as MNHNS and CDR2 as SASEGT. Here the CDR3 reads CASRRASTSYYGYTF. DNA for the CDR3: TGTGCCAGCAGGCGGGCATCAACCTCTTACTATGGCTACACCTTC.

This clone has more than one count but fewer than ten. The junction shows a germline mismatch at one end, possibly a read error. The chain links TRBV28 to TRBJ1-1; 8 bases match TRBD1. Germline V CDR1 and CDR2: MDHEN, SYDVKM. CDR3 size: 16 residues. The CDR3 here is CASIPRAGDRFTEASF. The DNA of the CDR3 is TGTGCCAGCATTCCTCGTGCTGGGGACAGGTTCACTGAAGCTTCCTTT.

This chain links TRBV20-1 with TRBJ2-7; maybe TRBD2 (5 bases). This CDR3 is 16 amino acids long. Trimming removed 1 base from V and 5 bases from J, with 21 bases in between. Germline V gives CDR1 DFQATT, CDR2 SNEGSKA (reference sequence). The DNA of the CDR3 is TGCAGTGCTAGAGGAGCGCGGGCGCCCGCACGAAACGAGCAGTACTTC. Translation: CSARGARAPARNEQYF.

In this sample, this clone turned up many times. The rearrangement joins TRBV7-2 to TRBJ1-1, with a weak D call TRBD1 (6 bases). V lost 6 bases and J 1 base, leaving 12 bases between the germline ends. Germline-derived CDR1 and CDR2 are SGHTA and FQGNSA. This CDR3 region has 14 residues. The CDR3 sequence: CASRRDIGNTEAFF. The DNA of the CDR3 is TGTGCCAGCAGGCGGGACATCGGGAACACTGAAGCTTTCTTT.

This clone was counted only a few times. DNA of the CDR3: TGTGCCAGCAGGCTAGGGGGCCCCTCAATTACCCTCCACTTT. Translated: CASRLGGPSITLHF. This chain links TRBV6-1 with TRBJ1-6; 7 nucleotides line up with TRBD1. The V segment lost 6 bases and the J segment 14 bases; nucleotides outside the gene matches: 13. The germline V gene has CDR1 MNHNS and CDR2 SASEGT. CDR3 length: 14 amino acids.

The V call is TRBV7-8, the J call TRBJ2-2; 7 nucleotides line up with TRBD2. The CDR3 is made up of 14 amino acids. The ends lost 5 bases at V and 5 bases at J; junction bases unmatched: 5. CDR1 is SGHVS, CDR2 FQNEAQ, per germline. The CDR3 here is CASSLMGGTGELFF. Written as DNA, the CDR3 is TGTGCCAGCAGCCTAATGGGGGGGACCGGGGAGCTGTTTTTT.

Concerning this clone itself: Mismatch with germline at one junction end may stem from a read error. The V gene is TRBV10-3, the J gene TRBJ2-3, with D possibly being TRBD1 (8 bases). The germline V gene encodes CDR1 ENHRY and CDR2 SYGVKD. This CDR3 region has 17 residues. The CDR3 spells CAIRGGTGPRSTDAQYF. As DNA, the CDR3 is TGTGCCATCAGGGGGGGGACAGGCCCCCGAAGCACAGATGCGCAGTATTTT.

This clone was seen many times. The chain links TRBV11-1 to TRBJ1-2, with 7 positions matching TRBD1. The CDR3 has 16 amino acids. After removal of 5 bases from V and 4 bases from J, the junction contained 13 bases not matched to a gene. Per germline, CDR1 SGHAT and CDR2 FQDESV (reference sequence). CDR3 sequence: CASSLNYRDRGYGYTF. The CDR3, as DNA: TGTGCCAGCAGCCTCAATTACCGGGACAGAGGCTATGGCTACACCTTC.

This clone has only a few counts. This chain uses TRBV6-1 with TRBJ1-1; tentative D call: TRBD1 (5 bases). Germline V gene data show CDR1 as MNHNS and CDR2 as SASEGT. This CDR3 region has 15 residues. Trimming left V 7 bases short and J 0 bases short, with 15 bases between. The CDR3 region is CASIRRGDLNTEAFF. The CDR3 DNA follows: TGTGCCAGCATTCGCCGAGGGGACTTGAACACTGAAGCTTTCTTT.

This chain joins TRBV11-2 and TRBJ2-1; TRBD2 aligns across 7 bases. The germline gives CDR1 SGHAT, CDR2 FQNNGV. The junction had 7 bases not matched to a gene; V was cut back by 5 bases and J by 0 bases. The CDR3 loop spans 16 amino acids. CDR3 nucleotide sequence: TGTGCCAGCAGCGGGAAGGGCGGGAGCTCCTACAATGAGCAGTTCTTC. It codes for CASSGKGGSSYNEQFF.

This clone was found many times. V gene TRBV28 combines with J gene TRBJ1-4, with 7 nucleotides matching TRBD1. Germline CDR1 MDHEN, CDR2 SYDVKM. Trimming took 8 bases from V and 7 from J; bases not matched to a gene: 10. This CDR3 comprises 14 residues. The CDR3 region has the DNA TGTGCCAGCGGGGGCACAGGGGTCAGTGAAAAACTGTTTTTT. It codes for CASGGTGVSEKLFF. Full variable domain (missing parts from reference TRBV28 and TRBJ1-4): DVKVTQSSRYLVKRTGEKVFLECVQDMDHENMFWYRQDPGLGLRLIYFSYDVKMKEKGDIPEGYSVSREKKERFSLILESASTNQTSMYLCASGGTGVSEKLFFGSGTQLSVL.

Many counts were recorded for this clone. This rearrangement joins TRBV20-1 to TRBJ1-3; D is undetermined. Trimming shortened V by 5 bases and J by 4 bases, and 12 bases separated the two germline ends. This CDR3 region has 13 residues. The germline CDR1 and CDR2 sequences are DFQATT and SNEGSKA (reference sequence). The CDR3 region has the DNA TGCAGTGCTTATTCGGTCCTCGGAAACACCATATATTTT. It codes for CSAYSVLGNTIYF.

A note on this clone: Because the CDR3 is missing its conserved closing phenylalanine or tryptophan, this is likely a read error. No DNA is shown, since the ends of the CDR3 on it are uncertain; the CDR3 is the one TCRdb lists. The chain links TRBV12-3 or TRBV12-4 to TRBJ2-3. With termini counted, the CDR3 has 15 amino acids. The CDR3 reads CASSLVFASTDTQYN.

This clone was recorded many times. V gene TRBV7-3 combines with J gene TRBJ1-1; 8 positions match TRBD1. V shed 5 bases, J shed 1 base, and the junction held 3 bases outside the gene matches. The CDR3 is 14 residues long. Germline lookup yields CDR1 SGHTA and CDR2 FQGTGA. DNA for the CDR3: TGTGCCAGCAGCGAGGACAGGGAGAACACTGAAGCTTTCTTT. Its protein is CASSEDRENTEAFF.

This clone was seen many times. The V gene is TRBV20-1, the J gene TRBJ1-5; D call uncertain. The germline V gene encodes CDR1 DFQATT and CDR2 SNEGSKA (reference sequence). The ends were cut back, 3 bases at V and 2 bases at J, with 14 bases in the middle. The CDR3 totals 15 residues. CDR3 in amino acids: CSASSRGRGNQPQHF. CDR3 nucleotides: TGCAGTGCTAGTAGTCGGGGAAGAGGCAATCAGCCCCAGCATTTT.

This clone was detected ten times or more. V and J are TRBV27 and TRBJ2-7, with a weak D call TRBD2 (6 bases). This CDR3 contains 13 residues. The germline CDR1 and CDR2 sequences are MNHEY and SMNVEV (reference sequence). Between the trimmed V and J ends, which lost 7 bases and 2 bases, there was a span of 12 bases. This CDR3 reads CASKRTTPYEQYF. In nucleotides, the CDR3 is TGTGCCAGCAAGCGGACTACGCCCTACGAGCAGTACTTC.

About this clone: The germline gene is not matched at one end of the junction; a read error may be the cause. CDR3 region: CASSLNIARNTDTQCF. In nucleotides, the CDR3 is TGTGCCAGCAGTTTGAACATAGCGAGAAACACAGATACGCAGTGTTTT. This chain links TRBV27 with TRBJ2-3, with D possibly being TRBD2 (5 bases). Germline V gives CDR1 MNHEY, CDR2 SMNVEV (reference sequence). The CDR3 consists of 16 residues.

CDR3 in amino acids: CASSSGGIGGNTIYF. CDR3 in DNA: TGTGCCAGCAGCTCGGGAGGTATAGGGGGAAACACCATATATTTT. The V call is TRBV13, the J call TRBJ1-3; D is unresolved. V lost 4 bases to trimming and J lost 4 bases, with 14 bases between them. Germline V lookup: CDR1 PRHDT, CDR2 FYEKMQ (reference sequence). The CDR3 extends over 15 amino acids.

This clone was recorded a few times. The V call is TRBV27, the J call TRBJ2-7; a weak D match, TRBD2 (6 bases). The germline gives CDR1 MNHEY, CDR2 SMNVEV (reference sequence). The germline V and J ends were trimmed by 4 bases and 2 bases, with 18 bases remaining between them. This CDR3 contains 16 residues. CDR3 sequence (DNA): TGTGCCAGCAGTTCCCGCCCGACTAGGAGGACCTACGAGCAGTACTTC. Protein product: CASSSRPTRRTYEQYF.

This clone was recorded at least ten times. The rearrangement links TRBV6-1 to TRBJ2-1, with D tentatively TRBD2 (6 bases). Germline CDR1 and CDR2: MNHNS and SASEGT. The CDR3 length is 13 residues. The germline V and J ends were trimmed by 6 bases and 7 bases, with 13 bases remaining between them. The CDR3 region is CASSRRLVNEQFF. The CDR3, as DNA: TGTGCCAGCAGCCGCAGACTAGTAAATGAGCAGTTCTTC.

This clone was recorded at least ten times. V gene TRBV7-2 combines with J gene TRBJ1-4; 7 nucleotides line up with TRBD1. This CDR3 contains 13 residues. CDR1 SGHTA and CDR2 FQGNSA come from the germline V gene. V shed 6 bases, J shed 8 bases, and the junction held 6 bases outside the gene matches. The CDR3 nucleotides are TGTGCCAGCAGGTCAGGGACAGTCGAAAAACTGTTTTTT. This encodes CASRSGTVEKLFF.